The sample holds a few counts of the clone carrying this TCR beta chain. Its cognate antigen is unknown. ViraFEST assay sequencing came after antigen-specific CD4+ T cells were expanded with viral peptide pools. Following 10 days of culture, CD4+ T cells were isolated. The vaccine recipients had no prior SARS-CoV-2 infection, with negative nucleocapsid antibodies. This entry comes from a study of vaccination effects on CD4 cells after COVID-19. On the study more broadly: Either the BNT162b2 or mRNA-1273 vaccine was given to participants in two doses.

Only in-frame clones appear in the TCRdb table, and some are missing; sequencing was by immunoSEQ multiplex PCR. The sample records 30,000 to 35,000 clones, 60% to 75% being singletons. The CDR3 is 16 residues long. The germline CDR1 and CDR2 sequences are MGHDK and SYGVNS. Deletions cut 2 bases from V and 6 bases from J, with 18 bases between. Sequenced material: CD4+ T cells from PBMCs cultured with HCoV-OC43 spike peptides, taken before COVID-19 vaccination. Subset reported: HCoV-OC43 spike overlapping peptide pool stimulation. This TCR came from a human donor who received a COVID-19 vaccine. The genes are TRBV25-1 and TRBJ2-3; D could derive from TRBD1 or TRBD2 (7 bases each). For the CDR3, the DNA is TGTGCCAGCAGTGAAGGCGACAGGGTCGGGGGGGATACGCAGTATTTT. Residues: CASSEGDRVGGDTQYF.